One sample yielded the 3 T cell receptor beta chains listed below, sequenced in a study of beta chain features in type 1 diabetes listed by TCRdb under 2018. Library preparation was by the immunoSEQ multiplex PCR assay. The entire isolated RNA was reverse transcribed using the High Capacity cDNA Reverse Transcription Kit, and thus expressed TCRB transcripts were sequenced. Held by TCRdb, this immuneACCESS table contains in-frame sequences only and omits some clones. Under half of the omission traces to an unresolved V gene where checked; the cause of the rest is unknown. Counted in this sample were 900,000 or so clones; roughly a sixth of them appeared once. About 0.025% of the sample belongs to the ten largest clones. Sequenced material: naive CD4+ T cells from blood. The cell subset or site label on this specimen signifies: true naive CD4+ T cells. The receptors come from a woman between 18 and 29 years old in good health.

This clone has more than one count but fewer than ten. As DNA, the CDR3 is TGTGCCAGTAGTATAGAAACAGGGTTAAACAATGAGCAGTTCTTC. It encodes CASSIETGLNNEQFF. This rearrangement joins TRBV19 to TRBJ2-1, with D perhaps matching TRBD1 (6 bases). CDR1 LNHDA and CDR2 SQIVND come from the germline V gene (reference sequence). The CDR3 runs 15 residues. V was clipped by 0 bases and J by 5 bases, with 11 bases between them.

The chain couples TRBV7-8 to TRBJ2-1; 12 bases are shared with TRBD1. The CDR3 is made up of 19 amino acids. Germline CDR1 and CDR2: SGHVS and FQNEAQ. The ends lost 6 bases at V and 3 bases at J; junction bases unmatched: 15. The DNA of the CDR3 is TGTGCCAGCAGTCAACCGGGACAGGGGGCGCGGGAGCACTACAATGAGCAGTTCTTC. This encodes CASSQPGQGAREHYNEQFF.

This clone was seen a handful of times. The rearrangement links TRBV9 to TRBJ2-3, with 13 bases matching TRBD2. The CDR3 is 16 residues long. The junction had 5 bases not matched to a gene; V was cut back by 2 bases and J by 5 bases. CDR1 is SGDLS and CDR2 is YYNGEE in the germline V gene. Written as DNA, the CDR3 is TGTGCCAGCAGCGTGGGGACTAGCGGGATACAAGATACGCAGTATTTT. Amino acids: CASSVGTSGIQDTQYF.